This T cell receptor beta chain was sequenced in a study of cytomegalovirus exposure and HLA in healthy donors. This clone appeared a single time. CDR1 and CDR2 from the germline V gene are LGHNT and FRNRAP. The CDR3 consists of 17 residues. V was pared by 1 base and J by 10 bases, with 12 bases of the junction left unmatched. This table comes from immunoSEQ multiplex PCR, and its TCRdb copy is limited to in-frame clones, with some not included. The sample includes approximately 100,000 clones, roughly 87% of them seen just once. The source material was PBMCs. V gene TRBV12-5 combines with J gene TRBJ2-1, with 11 nucleotides matching TRBD1. The sequence was collected from a man between 18 and 29 years old in good health and CMV-seropositive. CDR3: CASGLGPGQGVVGEQFF. CDR3 coding DNA: TGTGCTAGTGGTTTGGGTCCGGGACAGGGGGTTGTGGGCGAGCAGTTCTTC.